Listed below are T cell receptor beta chains from one sample, sequenced in a study of CD8+ T cells in alopecia areata. The protocol was immunoSEQ multiplex PCR, while the TCRdb copy is restricted to in-frame clones and leaves out a portion. The sample has about 180,000 clones, roughly 59% seen once. The sequencing here drew on CD4+ T cells sorted from blood, taken at week 0. The receptors were gathered from a human donor with alopecia areata. The CDR3 runs from the conserved cysteine through the conserved F or W. D genes are given only for firm matches. Clone size is not always given. Where it is, it says once, few, many or a class for expanded clones.

j_gene | abundance | v_gene | d_gene | CDR3aa | CDR3nt
TRBJ1-6 | few | TRBV30 | . | CAWSSLGGTYNSPLHF | TGTGCCTGGAGTTCGTTGGGGGGCACCTATAATTCACCCCTCCACTTT
TRBJ2-7 | . | TRBV19 | . | CASANLGEQYF | TGTGCCAGTGCCAACTTGGGCGAGCAGTACTTC
TRBJ1-6 | . | TRBV30 | . | CAWSVQGVKSPLHF | TGTGCCTGGAGTGTACAAGGGGTCAAGTCACCCCTCCACTTT
TRBJ2-3 | . | TRBV7-9 | . | CALPRGYTDTQYF | TGTGCCCTCCCCAGGGGATACACAGATACGCAGTATTTT
TRBJ1-6 | . | TRBV30 | TRBD1 | CAWRGDRGDSPLHF | TGTGCCTGGAGGGGGGACAGGGGTGATTCACCCCTCCACTTT
TRBJ2-2 | . | TRBV18 | TRBD1 | CASSPLQGTGELFF | TGTGCCAGCTCACCTCTACAGGGGACCGGGGAGCTGTTTTTT
TRBJ1-4 | few | TRBV5-1 | . | CASSLDRGSEKLFF | TGCGCCAGCAGCTTGGATAGGGGGAGTGAAAAACTGTTTTTT
TRBJ1-5 | . | TRBV30 | TRBD1 | CAWSGDRGLEGSNQPQHF | TGTGCCTGGAGTGGGGACAGGGGGCTCGAGGGGAGCAATCAGCCCCAGCATTTT
TRBJ1-1 | . | TRBV29-1 | . | CSASGPGNTEAFF | TGCAGCGCCTCGGGTCCCGGAAACACTGAAGCTTTCTTT
TRBJ1-1 | few | TRBV5-6 | TRBD1 | CASSLEGQGLAEAFF | TGTGCCAGCAGCTTGGAGGGACAGGGTCTCGCCGAAGCTTTCTTT
TRBJ1-1 | . | TRBV6-5 | . | CASSFGGTEAFF | TGTGCCAGCAGTTTCGGCGGCACTGAAGCTTTCTTT
TRBJ1-1 | . | TRBV30 | . | CAWITIGGTEAFF | TGTGCCTGGATCACCATAGGGGGAACTGAAGCTTTCTTT
TRBJ2-1 | . | TRBV7-9 | TRBD2 | CASSPRGTSYNEQFF | TGTGCCAGCAGCCCGCGGGGGACCAGCTACAATGAGCAGTTCTTC
TRBJ1-1 | . | TRBV29-1 | TRBD1 | CSVDRGRGTEAFF | TGCAGCGTGGACAGGGGACGTGGCACTGAAGCTTTCTTT
TRBJ1-4 | . | TRBV30 | . | CAWSAMIRGEKLFF | TGTGCCTGGAGTGCTATGATAAGGGGAGAAAAACTGTTTTTT
TRBJ1-1 | . | TRBV7-3 | . | CASSLNPGDTEAFF | TGTGCCAGCAGCTTAAATCCGGGGGACACTGAAGCTTTCTTT
TRBJ1-1 | . | TRBV5-1 | . | CASSSRGSNTEAFF | TGCGCCAGCAGCAGCAGGGGCTCGAACACTGAAGCTTTCTTT
TRBJ2-2 | . | TRBV29-1 | . | CSGTDSANTGELFF | TGCAGCGGTACGGACAGTGCGAACACCGGGGAGCTGTTTTTT
TRBJ1-2 | few | TRBV29-1 | TRBD1 | CSVGSGGATEGGYTF | TGCAGCGTTGGCTCAGGGGGCGCAACAGAAGGCGGCTACACCTTC
TRBJ2-5 | . | TRBV29-1 | . | CSVYEEDWGTQYF | TGCAGCGTTTACGAGGAGGACTGGGGGACCCAGTACTTC
TRBJ1-2 | few | TRBV27 | . | CASSWTQLADRSYGYTF | TGTGCCAGCAGTTGGACCCAACTGGCAGATCGTTCCTATGGCTACACCTTC
TRBJ2-2 | . | TRBV7-2 | . | CASSLEAGELFF | TGTGCCAGCAGCTTAGAGGCCGGGGAGCTGTTTTTT
TRBJ2-3 | . | TRBV5-6 | . | CASSLASNTDTQYF | TGTGCCAGCAGCTTGGCCTCCAACACAGATACGCAGTATTTT
TRBJ1-2 | . | TRBV29-1 | . | CSADRLDTSGYTF | TGCAGCGCGGATAGACTCGACACCTCAGGCTACACCTTC
TRBJ2-7 | few | TRBV2 | TRBD1 | CASSEWDRRLPLYF | TGTGCCAGCAGTGAATGGGACAGAAGGCTACCTCTGTACTTC
TRBJ1-2 | . | TRBV6-5 | TRBD1 | CASSYSAQGNYGYTF | TGTGCCAGCAGTTACTCGGCACAGGGGAACTATGGCTACACCTTC
TRBJ2-7 | few | TRBV2 | . | CASSEAREQYF | TGTGCCAGCAGTGAAGCCCGGGAGCAGTACTTC
TRBJ2-3 | . | TRBV30 | . | CAWSVRRGGVDTQYF | TGTGCCTGGAGTGTACGACGAGGGGGAGTAGATACGCAGTATTTT
TRBJ1-4 | once | TRBV7-8 | . | CASSDTRVVLFF | TGTGCCAGCAGCGACACGCGGGTGGTACTGTTTTTT
TRBJ2-1 | once | TRBV29-1 | . | CSVMGRISHNEQFF | TGCAGCGTTATGGGACGGATCAGCCACAATGAGCAGTTCTTC
TRBJ2-2 | . | TRBV7-2 | . | CASTPATPSTGELFF | TGTGCCAGCACCCCGGCTACCCCCAGCACCGGGGAGCTGTTTTTT
TRBJ2-7 | . | TRBV5-1 | . | CASSLLTTSSYEQYF | TGCGCCAGCAGCTTGCTTACCACGAGCTCCTACGAGCAGTACTTC
TRBJ1-2 | . | TRBV9 | . | CASSPGGGEEYGYTF | TGTGCCAGCAGCCCCGGCGGGGGCGAGGAGTATGGCTACACCTTC
TRBJ1-2 | . | TRBV29-1 | . | CSAGRGEGATLYGYTF | TGCAGCGCCGGACGGGGGGAAGGGGCCACCTTATATGGCTACACCTTC
TRBJ1-5 | . | TRBV29-1 | . | CSVGDGFFGPQHF | TGCAGCGTTGGGGACGGGTTTTTTGGGCCCCAGCATTTT